Shown below are 10 T cell receptor beta chains from a single sample sequenced in a study of T cells in Graves' hyperthyroidism and ophthalmopathy. Amplification of TCR beta CDR3 regions was performed using RNA transcripts as template. The study used the HTBI primer set for a first-round RT-PCR of the TCR CDR3. TCRdb redid the calling of the multiplex PCR reads with MiXCR, one entry per CDR3 protein. Counted here are 250,000 to 300,000 distinct CDR3 sequences, about 19% occurring once; the ten biggest clones make up roughly 39%. Sequencing was done on a sample of blood. Receptors were obtained from a man in his forties or fifties with Graves' ophthalmopathy.

Many counts were recorded for this clonotype. The gene calls are TRBV3-1 and TRBJ1-5; D remains ambiguous. V lost 4 bases and J 9 bases, leaving 16 bases between the germline ends. Germline CDR1 and CDR2: LGHDT and YNNKEL (reference sequence). The CDR3 loop spans 14 amino acids. The CDR3 protein is CASSPQPDLRPQHF. The CDR3 coding sequence is TGTGCCAGCAGCCCCCAACCCGACCTACGGCCCCAGCATTTT.

This clonotype was detected only a few times. The chain employs TRBV30 and TRBJ1-4, with D possibly TRBD1 on 6 matching bases. There are 15 residues in the CDR3. V was pared by 2 bases and J by 3 bases, with 13 bases between. Germline V CDR1 and CDR2: GTSNPN, SVGIG (reference sequence). The CDR3 loop reads CAWSPSGAPNEKLFF. The CDR3 nucleotides are TGTGCCTGGAGTCCATCAGGGGCCCCTAATGAAAAACTGTTTTTT. Supplemented by reference TRBV30 and TRBJ1-4, the full variable domain reads SQTIHQWPATLVQPVGSPLSLECTVEGTSNPNLYWYRQAAGRGLQLLFYSVGIGQISSEVPQNLSASRPQDRQFILSSKKLLLSDSGFYLCAWSPSGAPNEKLFFGSGTQLSVL.

The rearrangement uses TRBV6-5 and TRBJ1-1; 8 nucleotides match TRBD1. This CDR3 has 15 residues. V was pared by 2 bases and J by 8 bases, with 10 bases of the junction left unmatched. Per germline, CDR1 MNHEY and CDR2 SVGAGI. The CDR3 DNA is TGTGCCAGCAGTTACGGACGGACAGGGAATAGGGAAGCTTTCTTT. Its translation is CASSYGRTGNREAFF.

This clonotype was counted between two and nine times. This sequence joins TRBV30 and TRBJ2-3; 8 bases are a match to TRBD2. Trimming cost V 7 bases and J 2 bases; bases outside gene matches: 11. The CDR3 length is 15 residues. From germline, CDR1 is GTSNPN and CDR2 SVGIG (reference sequence). The CDR3 DNA sequence: TGTGCCTCCCCTCGAGCGGGGGCGTCCACAGATACGCAGTATTTT. As protein: CASPRAGASTDTQYF.

This rearrangement joins TRBV6-4 to TRBJ2-2; D unclear. The CDR3 runs to 13 residues. Looked up from germline, CDR1 is MRHNA and CDR2 is SNTAGT. Trimming took off 4 bases at V and 5 bases at J, with 8 bases between the two ends. The CDR3 sequence: CASSAGVTGELFF. The DNA of the CDR3 is TGTGCCAGCAGTGCCGGAGTTACCGGGGAGCTGTTTTTT.

This clonotype was counted between two and nine times. CDR3 loop: CASGHGAGLSGELFF. CDR3 DNA: TGTGCTAGTGGGCACGGGGCAGGGCTCTCCGGGGAGCTGTTTTTT. The chain recombines TRBV12-5 with TRBJ2-2; the D call may be TRBD1 or TRBD2 (5 bases each). Germline CDR1 is LGHNT and CDR2 is FRNRAP. V lost 6 bases to trimming and J lost 6 bases, with 17 bases between them. This CDR3 has 15 amino acids.

This clonotype was counted between two and nine times. V gene TRBV20-1 combines with J gene TRBJ2-7; the D is unclear. CDR3 length equals 13 residues. The V end was cut by 4 bases, the J end by 3 bases, with 13 bases between. Germline CDR1 DFQATT, CDR2 SNEGSKA (reference sequence). The CDR3 loop is CSAMGASVYEQYF. In DNA form, the CDR3 reads TGCAGTGCTATGGGTGCTTCAGTCTACGAGCAGTACTTC.

Regarding this clonotype: A much larger clone is a single base away; this may be a read error. The chain links TRBV20-1 to TRBJ2-1, with D possibly matching TRBD2 (5 bases). In germline, CDR1 is DFQATT, CDR2 SNEGSKA (reference sequence). The CDR3 is 12 amino acids. V lost 3 bases and J lost 9, with 12 bases in between. The CDR3 DNA reads TGCAGTGCTAGTTTTCCCGGAGGTGAGCAGTTCTTC. The encoded protein is CSASFPGGEQFF.

This chain joins TRBV7-2 and TRBJ2-7; D perhaps matches TRBD2 (7 bases). Trimming took 0 bases from V and 3 from J, leaving 15 bases between them. Germline V gene data show CDR1 as SGHTA and CDR2 as FQGNSA. The CDR3 is 16 residues long. DNA for the CDR3: TGTGCCAGCAGCTTAGCGGGGGGGGCGGGGGTCTACGAGCAGTACTTC. This sequence encodes CASSLAGGAGVYEQYF.

This clonotype came up many times. This CDR3 reads CASSLSTGSTEAFF. The CDR3 nucleotides are TGTGCCAGCAGCCTGTCTACAGGGTCCACTGAAGCTTTCTTT. The chain uses TRBV3-1 and TRBJ1-1; TRBD1 is a possible D gene (6 bases). CDR1 LGHDT and CDR2 YNNKEL come from the germline V gene (reference sequence). This CDR3 has 14 residues. The germline V and J ends were trimmed by 4 bases and 4 bases, with 13 bases remaining between them.